The 17 T cell receptor beta chains in this list originate from one sample, sequenced in a study of T cells in Graves' hyperthyroidism and ophthalmopathy. Amplified regions were TCR beta CDR3 sequences from RNA transcripts. An initial round of RT-PCR targeting the TCR CDR3 relied on the HTBI primer set. Using its own MiXCR run on the multiplex PCR reads, TCRdb lists one record per CDR3 protein. The sample shows 300,000 to 500,000 distinct CDR3 sequences, around 15% of them seen only once. What was sequenced was blood. Every receptor here comes from a man in his forties or fifties with Graves' ophthalmopathy.

This clonotype was observed many times. J is TRBJ2-5 and V is TRBV19; 9 bases map to TRBD1. There are 16 residues in the CDR3. V shed 4 bases, J shed 2 bases, and the junction held 8 bases outside the gene matches. Germline-derived CDR1 and CDR2 are LNHDA and SQIVND (reference sequence). The CDR3 sequence is CASSSSTGGLQETQYF. Here the CDR3 DNA reads TGTGCCAGTAGTAGTTCGACAGGGGGTCTTCAAGAGACCCAGTACTTC. Using reference TRBV19 and TRBJ2-5 for the parts outside the CDR3, the full variable domain is DGGITQSPKYLFRKEGQNVTLSCEQNLNHDAMYWYRQDPGQGLRLIYYSQIVNDFQKGDIAEGYSVSREKKESFPLTVTSAQKNPTAFYLCASSSSTGGLQETQYFGPGTRLLVL.

The chain links TRBV29-1 to TRBJ2-1; D might be TRBD2 (5 bases). The germline V and J ends were trimmed by 4 bases and 8 bases, with 15 bases remaining between them. The CDR3 totals 13 residues. CDR1 and CDR2 from the germline V gene are SQVTM and ANQGSEA. The CDR3 coding sequence is TGCAGCGTTGTAAATATAGAGGGTCATGAGCAGTTCTTC. Protein product: CSVVNIEGHEQFF.

The V gene is TRBV5-1, the J gene TRBJ2-1; tentatively, D is TRBD1 (5 bases). Germline V CDR1 and CDR2: SGHRS, YFSETQ. The CDR3 totals 17 residues. V was trimmed by 2 bases and J by 3 bases, leaving 18 bases between them. CDR3 protein: CASSLSFSGNIYNEQFF. In nucleotides, the CDR3 is TGCGCCAGCAGCTTATCGTTTTCAGGGAACATCTACAATGAGCAGTTCTTC.

This clonotype occurred many times. This rearrangement joins TRBV10-2 to TRBJ1-1; D is uncertain. V was pared by 4 bases and J by 3 bases, with 9 bases between. The CDR3 length is 13 residues. Germline-derived CDR1 and CDR2 are WSHSY and SAAADI. The CDR3 sequence is CASSAGRDTEAFF. The CDR3, as DNA: TGCGCCAGCAGTGCGGGGAGGGACACTGAAGCTTTCTTT.

The sample holds many counts of this clonotype. The J gene is TRBJ2-2, the V gene TRBV30; a weak D match, TRBD2 (5 bases). This CDR3 comprises 13 residues. Per the germline V gene, CDR1 is GTSNPN and CDR2 is SVGIG (reference sequence). The V gene lost 5 bases and the J gene lost 1 base, with 8 bases spanning the gap. The CDR3, as DNA: TGTGCCTGGGGAGGTAAGAACACCGGGGAGCTGTTTTTT. It specifies CAWGGKNTGELFF. The entire variable domain, with the rest obtained from reference TRBV30 and TRBJ2-2, is as follows: SQTIHQWPATLVQPVGSPLSLECTVEGTSNPNLYWYRQAAGRGLQLLFYSVGIGQISSEVPQNLSASRPQDRQFILSSKKLLLSDSGFYLCAWGGKNTGELFFGEGSRLTVL.

This clonotype was seen repeatedly, ten times or more. This chain connects TRBV10-3 to TRBJ2-7, with D possibly being TRBD1 or TRBD2 (5 bases each). The CDR3 extends over 16 amino acids. V shed 0 bases and J shed 2 bases, with 14 bases lying between them. From germline, CDR1 is ENHRY and CDR2 SYGVKD. The CDR3 here is CAISESPPGPTYEQYF. CDR3 DNA sequence: TGTGCCATCAGTGAGTCCCCCCCGGGGCCAACCTACGAGCAGTACTTC.

This rearrangement joins TRBV6-1 to TRBJ2-1; 7 bases are shared with TRBD2. Looked up from germline, CDR1 is MNHNS and CDR2 is SASEGT. The trim removed 6 bases at V and 2 bases at J, leaving 4 bases unmatched. This CDR3 comprises 14 residues. In DNA, the CDR3 is TGTGCCAGCAGGGGCGGGAGCACCTACAATGAGCAGTTCTTC. It specifies CASRGGSTYNEQFF.

This chain connects TRBV20-1 to TRBJ1-1; 8 bases align to TRBD1. V gave up 0 bases and J gave up 10 bases; unmatched junction bases: 10. Germline CDR1 DFQATT, CDR2 SNEGSKA (reference sequence). This CDR3 contains 14 residues. DNA for the CDR3: TGCAGTGCTAGAGATCTTCGGACAGGGCTTGCAGCTTTCTTT. It translates to CSARDLRTGLAAFF.

This clonotype was detected many times. The rearrangement links TRBV30 to TRBJ1-6, with 7 bases matching TRBD1. V trimming: 2 bases; J trimming: 0 bases; junction bases outside the gene matches: 7. CDR1 GTSNPN and CDR2 SVGIG come from the germline V gene (reference sequence). CDR3 size: 17 residues. The CDR3 bases are TGTGCCTGGAGTAGGGACAGTCCGAGCTCCTATAATTCACCCCTCCACTTT. This encodes CAWSRDSPSSYNSPLHF.

The genes are TRBV28 and TRBJ1-2, with 8 bases fitting TRBD1. The CDR3 totals 14 residues. Germline values: CDR1 MDHEN, CDR2 SYDVKM. The V segment lost 6 bases and the J segment 7 bases; nucleotides outside the gene matches: 10. DNA for the CDR3: TGTGCCAGCAGCCCAAGACAGGGGTTGTTTGGCTACACCTTC. Translating gives CASSPRQGLFGYTF.

This clonotype was seen at least ten times. J is TRBJ2-7 and V is TRBV27; D might be TRBD1 (6 bases). The CDR3 has 13 amino acids. Germline assignment: CDR1 MNHEY and CDR2 SMNVEV (reference sequence). Trimming took off 7 bases at V and 6 bases at J, with 16 bases between the two ends. The CDR3 reads CASMRAGVVEQYF. The CDR3 nucleotides read TGTGCCAGCATGAGGGCAGGGGTGGTCGAGCAGTACTTC.

This chain connects TRBV6-1 to TRBJ2-2, with a tentative D call TRBD2 (5 bases). The CDR3 contains 14 residues. CDR1 and CDR2 (germline): MNHNS, SASEGT. V was pared by 8 bases and J by 7 bases, with 17 bases between. The CDR3 DNA is TGTGCCAGCTTCTCTCCCCGGAGGAACGGGGAGCTGTTTTTT. This translates into CASFSPRRNGELFF.

This clonotype showed up many times. This rearrangement joins TRBV11-2 to TRBJ2-7, with D unresolved. The CDR3 totals 15 residues. Germline values: CDR1 SGHAT, CDR2 FQNNGV. Trimming took 0 bases from V and 4 from J, leaving 13 bases between them. CDR3 protein: CASSLEAAGGYEQYF. The CDR3 DNA follows: TGTGCCAGCAGCTTAGAGGCGGCAGGTGGGTACGAGCAGTACTTC.

This sequence joins TRBV2 and TRBJ2-7, with 10 bases matching TRBD2. Trimming took 7 bases from V and 6 from J; bases not matched to a gene: 9. This CDR3 region has 14 residues. In germline, CDR1 is SNHLY, CDR2 FYNNEI. CDR3 loop: CASTSGSFVGEQYF. CDR3 DNA sequence: TGTGCCAGCACTAGCGGGAGCTTTGTCGGCGAGCAGTACTTC.

This rearrangement joins TRBV12-3 or TRBV12-4 to TRBJ2-5, with 7 nucleotides matching TRBD2. The CDR3 runs to 13 residues. J lost 4 bases, V lost 3 bases, and 2 bases had no gene match. CDR3 loop: CASSFWGGETQYF. The CDR3 coding sequence is TGTGCCAGCAGTTTTTGGGGGGGAGAGACCCAGTACTTC.

The rearrangement joins TRBV6-5 to TRBJ1-1; no firm D call. CDR1 is MNHEY, CDR2 SVGAGI, per germline. The CDR3 loop spans 15 amino acids. Trimming took 6 bases from V and 4 from J, leaving 18 bases between them. CDR3 DNA sequence: TGTGCCAGCAGGGCGACAAGGGCAATAGCCACTGAAGCTTTCTTT. Translating gives CASRATRAIATEAFF.

Ten or more counts support this clonotype. The chain joins TRBV11-3 to TRBJ1-2; D remains unclear. V was cut by 0 bases and J by 4 bases, with 9 bases left in between. Germline loops: CDR1 SGHNT, CDR2 YENEEA. CDR3 size: 14 residues. The CDR3, as DNA: TGTGCCAGCAGCTTAGAGGAAGGAACCTATGGCTACACCTTC. It yields the protein CASSLEEGTYGYTF. The full variable domain, completed using reference TRBV11-3 and TRBJ1-2, is EAGVVQSPRYKIIEKKQPVAFWCNPISGHNTLYWYLQNLGQGPELLIRYENEEAVDDSQLPKDRFSAERLKGVDSTLKIQPAELGDSAVYLCASSLEEGTYGYTFGSGTRLTVV.